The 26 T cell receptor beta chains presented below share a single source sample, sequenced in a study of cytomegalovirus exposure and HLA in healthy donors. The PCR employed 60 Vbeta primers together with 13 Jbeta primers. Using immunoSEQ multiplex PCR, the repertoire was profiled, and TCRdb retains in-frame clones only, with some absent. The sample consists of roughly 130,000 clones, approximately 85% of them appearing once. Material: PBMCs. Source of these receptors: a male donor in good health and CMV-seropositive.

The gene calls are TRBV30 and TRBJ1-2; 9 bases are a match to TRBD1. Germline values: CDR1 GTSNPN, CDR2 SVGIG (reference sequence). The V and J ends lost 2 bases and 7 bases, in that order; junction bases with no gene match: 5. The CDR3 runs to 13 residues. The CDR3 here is CAWSLQGAGGYTF. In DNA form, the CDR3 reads TGTGCCTGGAGTTTACAGGGGGCCGGTGGCTACACCTTC.

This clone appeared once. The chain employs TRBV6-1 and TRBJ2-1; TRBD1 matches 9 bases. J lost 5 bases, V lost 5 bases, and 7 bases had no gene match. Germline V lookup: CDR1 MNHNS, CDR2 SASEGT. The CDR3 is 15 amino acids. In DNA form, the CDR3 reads TGTGCCAGCAGTTCAACAGGGGGCGAGGACAATGAGCAGTTCTTC. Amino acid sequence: CASSSTGGEDNEQFF.

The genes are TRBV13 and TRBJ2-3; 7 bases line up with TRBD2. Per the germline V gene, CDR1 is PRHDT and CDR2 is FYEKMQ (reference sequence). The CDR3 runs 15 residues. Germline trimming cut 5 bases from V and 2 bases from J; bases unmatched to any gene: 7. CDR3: CASSPAAGVTDTQYF. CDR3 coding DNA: TGTGCCAGCAGCCCAGCCGCGGGAGTCACAGATACGCAGTATTTT.

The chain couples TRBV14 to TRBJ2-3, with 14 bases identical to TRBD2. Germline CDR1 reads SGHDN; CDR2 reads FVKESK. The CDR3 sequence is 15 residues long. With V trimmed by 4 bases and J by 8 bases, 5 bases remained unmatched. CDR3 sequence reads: CASSPRLAGGGTQYF. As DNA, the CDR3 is TGTGCCAGCAGCCCAAGACTAGCGGGAGGGGGTACGCAGTATTTT.

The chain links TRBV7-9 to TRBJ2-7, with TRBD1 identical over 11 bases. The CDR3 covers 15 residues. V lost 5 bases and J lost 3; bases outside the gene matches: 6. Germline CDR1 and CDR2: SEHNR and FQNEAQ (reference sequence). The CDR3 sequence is CASSRKGTGGYEQYF. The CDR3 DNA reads TGTGCCAGCAGCAGAAAAGGGACAGGGGGCTACGAGCAGTACTTC.

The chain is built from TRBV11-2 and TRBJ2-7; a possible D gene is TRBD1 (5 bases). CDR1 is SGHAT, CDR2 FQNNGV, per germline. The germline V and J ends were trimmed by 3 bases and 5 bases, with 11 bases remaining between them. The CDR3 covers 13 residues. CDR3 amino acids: CASSFERGDEQYF. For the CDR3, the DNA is TGTGCCAGCAGCTTTGAAAGGGGCGACGAGCAGTACTTC.

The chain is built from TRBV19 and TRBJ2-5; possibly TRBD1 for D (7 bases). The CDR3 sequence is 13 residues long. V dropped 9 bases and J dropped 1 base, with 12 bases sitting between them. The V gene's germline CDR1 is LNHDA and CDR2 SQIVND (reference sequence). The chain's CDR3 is CASAQGGQETQYF. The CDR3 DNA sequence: TGTGCCAGCGCCCAGGGGGGCCAAGAGACCCAGTACTTC. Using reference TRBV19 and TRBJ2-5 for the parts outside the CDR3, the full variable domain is DGGITQSPKYLFRKEGQNVTLSCEQNLNHDAMYWYRQDPGQGLRLIYYSQIVNDFQKGDIAEGYSVSREKKESFPLTVTSAQKNPTAFYLCASAQGGQETQYFGPGTRLLVL.

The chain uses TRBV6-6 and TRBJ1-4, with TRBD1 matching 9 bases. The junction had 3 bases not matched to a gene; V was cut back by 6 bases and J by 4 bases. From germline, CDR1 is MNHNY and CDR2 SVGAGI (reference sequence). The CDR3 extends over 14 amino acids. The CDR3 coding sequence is TGTGCCAGCAGGACAGGGGGGAGTAATGAAAAACTGTTTTTT. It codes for CASRTGGSNEKLFF.

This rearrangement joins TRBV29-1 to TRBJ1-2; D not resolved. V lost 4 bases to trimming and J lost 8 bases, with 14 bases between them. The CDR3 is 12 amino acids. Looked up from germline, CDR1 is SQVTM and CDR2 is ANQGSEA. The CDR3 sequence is CSVVRGSGGYTF. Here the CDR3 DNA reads TGCAGCGTTGTGCGCGGGTCGGGAGGCTACACCTTC.

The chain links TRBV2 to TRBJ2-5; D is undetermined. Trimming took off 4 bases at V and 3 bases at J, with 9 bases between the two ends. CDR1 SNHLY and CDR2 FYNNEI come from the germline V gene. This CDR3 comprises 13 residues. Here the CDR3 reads CASSGWAEETQYF. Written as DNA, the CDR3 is TGTGCCAGCAGTGGGTGGGCAGAAGAGACCCAGTACTTC.

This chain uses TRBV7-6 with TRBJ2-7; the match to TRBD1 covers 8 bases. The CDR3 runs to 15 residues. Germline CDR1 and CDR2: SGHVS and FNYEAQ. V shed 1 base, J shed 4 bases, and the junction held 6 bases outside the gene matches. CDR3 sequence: CASSLGQGARYEQYF. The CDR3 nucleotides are TGTGCCAGCAGCTTAGGGCAGGGGGCGCGTTACGAGCAGTACTTC.

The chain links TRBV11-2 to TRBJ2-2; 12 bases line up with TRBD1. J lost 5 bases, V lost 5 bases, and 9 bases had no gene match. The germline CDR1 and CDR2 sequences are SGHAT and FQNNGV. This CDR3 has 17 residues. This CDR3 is CASSKGQGALITGELFF. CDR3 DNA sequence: TGTGCCAGCAGCAAGGGACAGGGGGCGCTAATTACCGGGGAGCTGTTTTTT.

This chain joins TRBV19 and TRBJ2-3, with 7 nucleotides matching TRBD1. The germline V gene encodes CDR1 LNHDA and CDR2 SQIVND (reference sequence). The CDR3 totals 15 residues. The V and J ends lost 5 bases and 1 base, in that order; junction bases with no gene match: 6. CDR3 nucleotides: TGTGCCAGTAGTCCGACAGGGAGTGGCACAGATACGCAGTATTTT. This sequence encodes CASSPTGSGTDTQYF. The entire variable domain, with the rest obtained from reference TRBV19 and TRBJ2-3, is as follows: DGGITQSPKYLFRKEGQNVTLSCEQNLNHDAMYWYRQDPGQGLRLIYYSQIVNDFQKGDIAEGYSVSREKKESFPLTVTSAQKNPTAFYLCASSPTGSGTDTQYFGPGTRLTVL.

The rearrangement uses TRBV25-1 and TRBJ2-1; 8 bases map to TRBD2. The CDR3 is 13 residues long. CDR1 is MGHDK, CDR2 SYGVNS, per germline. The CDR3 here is CSSGISSYNEQFF. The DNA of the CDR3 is TGTAGTAGCGGGATTAGCTCCTACAATGAGCAGTTCTTC.

CDR3 coding DNA: TGTGCCAGCAGTCGCCGTCCCGGAGGGCCCCAGCATTTT. Translating it yields CASSRRPGGPQHF. The chain employs TRBV6-5 and TRBJ1-5; D is unresolved. Trimming took 5 bases from V and 9 from J, leaving 14 bases between them. In germline, CDR1 is MNHEY, CDR2 SVGAGI. CDR3 length: 13 residues.

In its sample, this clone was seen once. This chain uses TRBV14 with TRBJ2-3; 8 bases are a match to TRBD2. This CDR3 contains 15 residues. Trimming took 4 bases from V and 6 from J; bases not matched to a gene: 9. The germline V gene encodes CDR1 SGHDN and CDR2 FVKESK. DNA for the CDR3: TGTGCCAGCAGCCCCCGCGCTAGCGGGTGGGATACGCAGTATTTT. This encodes CASSPRASGWDTQYF.

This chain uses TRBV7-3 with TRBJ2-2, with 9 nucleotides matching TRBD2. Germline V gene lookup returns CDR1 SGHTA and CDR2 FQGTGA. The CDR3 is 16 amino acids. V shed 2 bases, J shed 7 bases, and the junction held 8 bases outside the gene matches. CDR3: CASSLYAGGPVGELFF. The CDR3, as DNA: TGTGCCAGCAGCTTATACGCGGGAGGGCCGGTCGGGGAGCTGTTTTTT.

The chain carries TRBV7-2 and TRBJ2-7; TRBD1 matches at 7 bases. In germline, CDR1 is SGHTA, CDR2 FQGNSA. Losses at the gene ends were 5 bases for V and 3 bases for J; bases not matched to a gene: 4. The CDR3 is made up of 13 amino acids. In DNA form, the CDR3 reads TGTGCCAGCAGCCCTCACAGGGGCTACGAGCAGTACTTC. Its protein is CASSPHRGYEQYF.

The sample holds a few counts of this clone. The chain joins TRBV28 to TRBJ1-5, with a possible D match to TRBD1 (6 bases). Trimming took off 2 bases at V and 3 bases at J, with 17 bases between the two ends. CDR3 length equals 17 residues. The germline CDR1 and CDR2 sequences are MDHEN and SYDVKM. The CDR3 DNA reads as TGTGCCAGCAGTTTAATAGGTCTTAGACAGGTCAATCAGCCCCAGCATTTT. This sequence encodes CASSLIGLRQVNQPQHF.

The CDR3 sequence is CASSTAGTTYEQYF. As DNA, the CDR3 is TGTGCCAGCAGTACAGCGGGTACAACCTACGAGCAGTACTTC. This chain connects TRBV27 to TRBJ2-7, with a possible D match to TRBD2 (6 bases). Germline V gene lookup returns CDR1 MNHEY and CDR2 SMNVEV (reference sequence). The CDR3 runs to 14 residues. With 5 bases removed from V and 2 bases from J, the gap between germline ends came to 13 bases.

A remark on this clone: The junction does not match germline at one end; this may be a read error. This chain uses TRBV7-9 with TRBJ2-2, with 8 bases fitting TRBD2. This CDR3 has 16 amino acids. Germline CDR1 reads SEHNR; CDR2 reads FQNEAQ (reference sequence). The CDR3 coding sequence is TGTTCCAGCAGCCCCGGGGGACTAGGGGTGGACGGGGAGCTGTTTTTT. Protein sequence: CSSSPGGLGVDGELFF.

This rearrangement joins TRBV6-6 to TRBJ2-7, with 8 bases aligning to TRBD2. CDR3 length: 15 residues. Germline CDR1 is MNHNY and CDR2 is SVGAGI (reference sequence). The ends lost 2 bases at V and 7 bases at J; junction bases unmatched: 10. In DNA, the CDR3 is TGTGCCAGCAGTTACGTACAGCGGGAGAGGGGAGAGCAGTACTTC. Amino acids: CASSYVQRERGEQYF.

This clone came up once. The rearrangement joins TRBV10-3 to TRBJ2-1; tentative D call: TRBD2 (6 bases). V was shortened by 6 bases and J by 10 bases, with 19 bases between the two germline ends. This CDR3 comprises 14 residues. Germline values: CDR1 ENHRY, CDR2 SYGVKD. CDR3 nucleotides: TGTGCCATCAGCGCCGGGACTGCAGTTGGGGAGCAGTTCTTC. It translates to CAISAGTAVGEQFF.

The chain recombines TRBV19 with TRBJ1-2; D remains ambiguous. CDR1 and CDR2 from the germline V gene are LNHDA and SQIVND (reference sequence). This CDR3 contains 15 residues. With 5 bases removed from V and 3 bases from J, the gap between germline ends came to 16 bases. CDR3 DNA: TGTGCCAGTAGTTTTTTGAGGTCCGGGGACTATGGCTACACCTTC. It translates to CASSFLRSGDYGYTF.

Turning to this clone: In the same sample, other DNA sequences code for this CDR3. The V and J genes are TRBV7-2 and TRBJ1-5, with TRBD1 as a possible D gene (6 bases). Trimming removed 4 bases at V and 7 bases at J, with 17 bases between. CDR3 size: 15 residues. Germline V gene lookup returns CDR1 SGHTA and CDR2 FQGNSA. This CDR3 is CASSSDPRGWQPQHF. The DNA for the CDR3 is TGTGCCAGCAGCTCAGACCCCAGGGGCTGGCAGCCCCAGCATTTT. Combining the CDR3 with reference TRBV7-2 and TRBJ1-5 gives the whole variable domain GAGVSQSPSNKVTEKGKDVELRCDPISGHTALYWYRQSLGQGLEFLIYFQGNSAPDKSGLPSDRFSAERTGGSVSTLTIQRTQQEDSAVYLCASSSDPRGWQPQHFGDGTRLSIL.

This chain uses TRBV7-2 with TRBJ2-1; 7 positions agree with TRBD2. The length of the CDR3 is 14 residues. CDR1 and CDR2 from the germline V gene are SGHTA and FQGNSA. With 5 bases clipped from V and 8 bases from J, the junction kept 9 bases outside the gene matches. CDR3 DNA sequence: TGTGCCAGCAGCCCCGGACTAGTCGGGCATGAGCAGTTCTTC. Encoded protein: CASSPGLVGHEQFF.